This T cell receptor (beta chain) originates from a study of cytomegalovirus exposure and HLA in healthy donors. This clone appeared a few times. Antigen unknown. General observations from the study: Most CMV-associated TCR beta chains appeared HLA-restricted in a later analysis. Presence/absence analyses supposed approximately even sequencing depth among donors. It is likely that the observed cluster of highly shared sequence variants was a sequencing artifact.

The CDR3 loop spans 13 amino acids. Germline values: CDR1 SQVTM, CDR2 ANQGSEA. PCR employed 60 Vbeta and 13 Jbeta primers. Using immunoSEQ multiplex PCR, the repertoire was profiled, and TCRdb retains in-frame clones only, with some absent. The sample lists about 150,000 clones, more than 7.5% seen once, with roughly 1.9% in the top ten. The chain employs TRBV29-1 and TRBJ2-5, with D perhaps TRBD1 (5 bases). The J call may be faulty, since TRBJ2-7 better matches the DNA end. This TCR was recovered from a man aged 45-60 years in good health and CMV-seronegative. The sequencing sample was made of PBMCs. In DNA form, the CDR3 reads TGCAGCGTTGGACAGTTGAGCTCCTACGAGCAGTACTTC. It encodes CSVGQLSSYEQYF.